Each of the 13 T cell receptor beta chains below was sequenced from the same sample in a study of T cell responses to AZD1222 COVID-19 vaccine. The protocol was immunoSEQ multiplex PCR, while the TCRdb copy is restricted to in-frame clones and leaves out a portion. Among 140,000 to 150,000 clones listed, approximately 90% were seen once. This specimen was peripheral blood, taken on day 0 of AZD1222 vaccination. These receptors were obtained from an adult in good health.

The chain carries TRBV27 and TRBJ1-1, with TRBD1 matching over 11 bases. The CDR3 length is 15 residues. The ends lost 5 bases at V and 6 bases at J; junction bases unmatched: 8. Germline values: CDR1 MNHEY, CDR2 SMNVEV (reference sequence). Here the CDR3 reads CASSRRTGGLAEAFF. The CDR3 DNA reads TGTGCCAGCAGTAGAAGGACAGGGGGCTTGGCTGAAGCTTTCTTT.

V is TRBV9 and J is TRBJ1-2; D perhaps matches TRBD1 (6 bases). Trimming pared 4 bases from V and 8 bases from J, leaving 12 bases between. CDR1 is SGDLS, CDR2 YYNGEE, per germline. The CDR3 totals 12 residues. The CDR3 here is CASSPQGIGYTF. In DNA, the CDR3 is TGTGCCAGCAGCCCCCAGGGGATCGGCTACACCTTC.

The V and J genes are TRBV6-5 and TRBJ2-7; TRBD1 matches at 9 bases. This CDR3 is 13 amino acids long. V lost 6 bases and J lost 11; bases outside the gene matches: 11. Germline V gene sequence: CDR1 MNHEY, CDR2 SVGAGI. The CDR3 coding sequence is TGTGCCAGCAGCCCCACAGGGGGCACGGAGAAGTACTTC. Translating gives CASSPTGGTEKYF.

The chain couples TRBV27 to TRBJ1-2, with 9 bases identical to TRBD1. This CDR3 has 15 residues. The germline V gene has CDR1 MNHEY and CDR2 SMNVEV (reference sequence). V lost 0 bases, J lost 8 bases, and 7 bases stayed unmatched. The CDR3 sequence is CASSLSPTGGRGYTF. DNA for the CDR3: TGTGCCAGCAGTTTATCACCCACAGGGGGCAGGGGCTACACCTTC.

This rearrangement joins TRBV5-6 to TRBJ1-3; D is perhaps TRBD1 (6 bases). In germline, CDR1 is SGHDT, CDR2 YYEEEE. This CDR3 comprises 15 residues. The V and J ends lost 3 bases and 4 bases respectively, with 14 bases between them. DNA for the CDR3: TGTGCCAGCAGCTCGACAGGATCAGGCGGAAACACCATATATTTT. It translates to CASSSTGSGGNTIYF. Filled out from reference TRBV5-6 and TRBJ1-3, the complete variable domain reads DAGVTQSPTHLIKTRGQQVTLRCSPKSGHDTVSWYQQALGQGPQFIFQYYEEEERQRGNFPDRFSGHQFPNYSSELNVNALLLGDSALYLCASSSTGSGGNTIYFGEGSWLTVV.

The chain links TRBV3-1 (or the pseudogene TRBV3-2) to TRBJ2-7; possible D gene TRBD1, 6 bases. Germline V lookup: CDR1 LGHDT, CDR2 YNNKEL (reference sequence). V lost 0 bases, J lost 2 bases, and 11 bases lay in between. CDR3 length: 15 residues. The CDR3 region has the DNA TGTGCCAGCAGCCAAGAAACAGGGATTACCTACGAGCAGTACTTC. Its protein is CASSQETGITYEQYF.

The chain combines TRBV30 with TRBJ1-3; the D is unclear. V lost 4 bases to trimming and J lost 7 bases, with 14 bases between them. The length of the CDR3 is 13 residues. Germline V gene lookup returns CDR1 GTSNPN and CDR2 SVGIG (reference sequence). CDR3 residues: CAWKAKVVNTIYF. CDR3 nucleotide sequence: TGTGCCTGGAAAGCAAAGGTTGTCAACACCATATATTTT.

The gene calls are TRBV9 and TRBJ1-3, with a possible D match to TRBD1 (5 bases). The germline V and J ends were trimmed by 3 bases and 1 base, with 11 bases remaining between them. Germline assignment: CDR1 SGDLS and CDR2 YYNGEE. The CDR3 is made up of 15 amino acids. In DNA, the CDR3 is TGTGCCAGCAGCGAGGGGAGTAGGTCTGGAAACACCATATATTTT. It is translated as CASSEGSRSGNTIYF. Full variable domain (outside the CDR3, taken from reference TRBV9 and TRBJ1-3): DSGVTQTPKHLITATGQRVTLRCSPRSGDLSVYWYQQSLDQGLQFLIQYYNGEERAKGNILERFSAQQFPDLHSELNLSSLELGDSALYFCASSEGSRSGNTIYFGEGSWLTVV.

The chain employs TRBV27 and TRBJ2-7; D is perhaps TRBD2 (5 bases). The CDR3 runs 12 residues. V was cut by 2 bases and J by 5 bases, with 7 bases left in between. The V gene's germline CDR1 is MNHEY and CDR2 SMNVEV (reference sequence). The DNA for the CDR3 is TGTGCCAGCAGTTTACTCGGGAACGAGCAGTACTTC. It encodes CASSLLGNEQYF.

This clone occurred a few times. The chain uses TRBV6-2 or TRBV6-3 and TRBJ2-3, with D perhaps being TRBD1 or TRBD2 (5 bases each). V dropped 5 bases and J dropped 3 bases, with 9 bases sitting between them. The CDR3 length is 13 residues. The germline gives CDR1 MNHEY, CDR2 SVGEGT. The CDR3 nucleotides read TGTGCCAGCAGTAGAGGGGAGACAGATACGCAGTATTTT. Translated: CASSRGETDTQYF.

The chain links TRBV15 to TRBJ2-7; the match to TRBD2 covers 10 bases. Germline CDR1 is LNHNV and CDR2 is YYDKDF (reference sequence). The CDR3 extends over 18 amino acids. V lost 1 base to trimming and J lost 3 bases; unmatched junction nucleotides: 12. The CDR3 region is CATSRGWFSGTSVYEQYF. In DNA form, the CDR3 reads TGTGCCACCAGCAGAGGGTGGTTTTCGGGGACTAGCGTCTACGAGCAGTACTTC.

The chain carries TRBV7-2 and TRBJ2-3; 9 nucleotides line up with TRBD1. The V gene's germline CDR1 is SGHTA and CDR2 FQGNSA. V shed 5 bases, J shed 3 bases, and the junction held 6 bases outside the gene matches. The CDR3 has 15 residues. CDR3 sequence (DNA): TGTGCCAGCAGCGCGCACAGGGGGCAAACAGATACGCAGTATTTT. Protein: CASSAHRGQTDTQYF.

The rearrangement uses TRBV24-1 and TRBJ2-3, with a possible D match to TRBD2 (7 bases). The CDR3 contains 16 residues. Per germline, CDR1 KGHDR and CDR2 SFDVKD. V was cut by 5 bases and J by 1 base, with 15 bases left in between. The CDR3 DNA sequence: TGTGCCACCAGTGCTGGGGCGGGGGCCCGCACAGATACGCAGTATTTT. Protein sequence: CATSAGAGARTDTQYF.